This T cell receptor beta chain was captured in a study of tumor-infiltrating lymphocytes in primary liver carcinoma (dated by TCRdb to 2015 to 2018). Context from the whole study: Of the five patients, three men and two women aged 30 to 69 years, four had hepatocellular carcinoma and one had combined HCC and intrahepatic cholangiocarcinoma. Tumors of the five patients were stage T1-T3 N0M0 with maximum diameters of roughly 4 to 11 cm. Repertoires from technical replicates were highly reproducible, with mean shared-clone rates about 0.88 and correlation coefficients above 0.95. A total of approximately 35 specimens from 5 patients, comprising approximately 25 tumor regions, 5 adjacent noncancerous liver tissues and 5 peripheral blood samples, were covered by TCRbeta repertoire sequencing. Across five regions of each liver tumor, along with adjacent normal tissue and blood, the study brought together TCRbeta repertoire sequencing, expression microarrays and whole-exome sequencing. To link TCRbeta repertoire diversity to the local molecular phenotype, the approximately 23 tumor region samples were profiled with Agilent mRNA microarrays. Roughly 3.5 to 8 million productive TCRbeta reads were obtained per sample, and no significant difference in read depth was found between tissue types. Results and caveats for the whole study, not just this receptor: Only about 8-24% of top clones were present in all five regions of a tumor, suggesting spatial heterogeneity of tumor-infiltrating T cells. Bulk unsorted samples precluded comparing CD4+ and CD8+ T cell repertoires. Consistent with antigen-driven expansion, pairs of tumor regions showed higher repertoire overlap (mean roughly 35%) than either tumor-adjacent pairs (about 17%) or tumor-blood pairs (approximately 15%). Only the TCR beta chain was sequenced, so true repertoire diversity is likely underestimated because unpaired alpha chains were not captured. Only a few patients were included in the study, and the authors note that the findings should be validated in a larger study. Compared with blood, tumors had a significantly larger share of the repertoire taken up by the top 250 clones (p = 0.039).

TCRbeta-specific cDNA was reverse-transcribed from about 520 ng total RNA using a constant-region primer and ProtoScript II reverse transcriptase. The TCRbeta libraries were prepared through three rounds of nested multiplex PCR following a slightly modified ARM-PCR procedure. Each of the first two PCR rounds ran for around 10 cycles using multiplex TRBV1-TRBV30 forward primers together with a Cbeta reverse primer. Sample barcodes and Illumina adapters were attached in a final 25-cycle PCR using Deep VentR polymerase. Before sequencing, amplicons between 200 and 500 bp were purified from gel using a QIAquick gel extraction kit. An Illumina HiSeq 2500 was used to sequence the TCRbeta amplicons with 250-bp paired-end reads. As for the authors' bioinformatics: Trimmomatic v0.33 was used to quality-trim the reads, and FLASH v1.2.11 was used to merge paired reads so that full CDR3 sequences could be recovered. V, D and J germline segments were assigned to the rearranged TCRbeta sequences using MiGEC v1.2.1b. Clonotype statistics and Shannon-Wiener diversity indices were computed with VDJtools v1.0.0. Except for diversity analysis, only the 250 most abundant clonotypes of each sample were used in subsequent analyses to reduce sampling bias. TCRdb passed the public sequencing reads through fastp at Q25 and MiXCR, retaining productive beta sequences. Entries that share a CDR3 protein sequence are merged under the most common genes and DNA. The authors' filters were not applied to this entry. The sample has tens of thousands of distinct CDR3 sequences on record, about two thirds of them singletons. The ten biggest clones cover 25% to 35% of the sample.

Without any cell sorting, total RNA and DNA were extracted together from roughly 20-30 mg of bulk tissue using the AllPrep DNA/RNA mini kit. Surgical resection was performed in China between late 2015 and 2016 on a few patients with histopathologically diagnosed primary liver carcinoma. At the time of sampling, the patients were treatment-naive and had chronic HBV infection. Each tumor was sampled at five spatially separated regions: the tumor centre plus the superior, inferior, left-lateral and right-lateral poles. Histological examination found more than 75% viable tumor cells in every tumor sample. Each fresh piece of tumor and adjacent tissue was cut in two, with one half stored in RNAlater at -80 degrees C and the other half sent for histology. CDR1 SGHRS and CDR2 YFSETQ were looked up in the germline V gene. The CDR3 starts with the cysteine, ends with the phenylalanine, and has 14 residues. CDR3 DNA is the only sequence kept; it has 42 bases, read in frame from the first base. V trim: 4 bases; J trim: 7 bases; unmatched bases: 5.

Turning to this clonotype: The clone's antigen remains unknown. Per-base qualities were not stored, and no clone one base away is much larger.

What was sequenced was liver tumor tissue from sampling region 5. Sample cell subset or site, as interpreted from the label and publication: tumor region T5, tumor centre. This TCR was sampled from a middle-aged man with primary liver carcinoma and hepatitis B virus infection. The receptor chain draws on TRBV5-1 and TRBJ1-4; TRBD1 agrees with 9 junctional bases. This receptor has the CDR3 CASSRQGGPEKLFF. The sequenced DNA is TGCGCCAGCAGCAGACAGGGGGGGCCTGAAAAACTGTTTTTT.